Shown below are 16 T cell receptor beta chains from a single sample sequenced in a study of Ad26.COV2.S vaccination and SARS-CoV-2 variants. Libraries were prepared by immunoSEQ multiplex PCR; TCRdb keeps only in-frame clonotypes and omits some of them. Here the sample spans about 250,000 clones, approximately 88% being singletons. Treatment noted: some 20 received Ad26.COV2.S at low or high dose, single or two shots; roughly five received placebo; per-sample allocation not given. Specimen acquisition occurred on day 63 following the initial vaccine or placebo injection. The starting material was peripheral blood, obtained in a trial of Ad26.COV2.S vaccine versus placebo. The receptor set was obtained from a person aged 18-65 years who received the Ad26.COV2.S COVID-19 vaccine or a placebo.

The CDR3 spells CASSLGAEYEKLFF. CDR3 sequence (DNA): TGTGCCAGCAGCTTAGGCGCCGAATATGAAAAACTGTTTTTT. The chain recombines TRBV13 with TRBJ1-4; the D is unclear. Between the trimmed V and J ends, which lost 0 bases and 6 bases, there was a span of 8 bases. CDR1 PRHDT and CDR2 FYEKMQ come from the germline V gene (reference sequence). The CDR3 covers 14 residues.

The rearrangement uses TRBV30 and TRBJ1-2; 7 nucleotides match TRBD1. Germline trimming cut 3 bases from V and 3 bases from J; bases unmatched to any gene: 4. The CDR3 runs to 13 residues. Germline assignment: CDR1 GTSNPN and CDR2 SVGIG (reference sequence). The CDR3: CAWRDGTDYGYTF. For the CDR3, the DNA is TGTGCCTGGAGGGACGGGACAGACTATGGCTACACCTTC.

The rearrangement joins TRBV5-4 to TRBJ1-2; 9 bases align to TRBD1. This CDR3 contains 16 residues. From germline, CDR1 is SGHNT and CDR2 YYREEE (reference sequence). J lost 1 base, V lost 0 bases, and 4 bases had no gene match. The CDR3: CASSLAGDRVNYGYTF. As DNA, the CDR3 is TGTGCCAGCAGCTTGGCCGGGGACAGGGTTAACTATGGCTACACCTTC. Drawing the rest from reference TRBV5-4 and TRBJ1-2, the complete variable domain is ETGVTQSPTHLIKTRGQQVTLRCSSQSGHNTVSWYQQALGQGPQFIFQYYREEENGRGNFPPRFSGLQFPNYSSELNVNALELDDSALYLCASSLAGDRVNYGYTFGSGTRLTVV.

The genes are TRBV15 and TRBJ2-1, with 9 bases aligning to TRBD2. Looked up from germline, CDR1 is LNHNV and CDR2 is YYDKDF (reference sequence). The CDR3 is 16 amino acids. After removal of 3 bases from V and 4 bases from J, the junction contained 7 bases not matched to a gene. CDR3: CATSRELAGVYNEQFF. CDR3 DNA: TGTGCCACCAGCAGGGAATTAGCGGGGGTATACAATGAGCAGTTCTTC. The whole variable domain, remainder taken from reference TRBV15 and TRBJ2-1, is DAMVIQNPRYQVTQFGKPVTLSCSQTLNHNVMYWYQQKSSQAPKLLFHYYDKDFNNEADTPDNFQSRRPNTSFCFLDIRSPGLGDTAMYLCATSRELAGVYNEQFFGPGTRLTVL.

In its sample, this clone was seen once. The J gene is TRBJ2-1, the V gene TRBV5-1, with 9 bases fitting TRBD1. Germline CDR1 is SGHRS and CDR2 is YFSETQ. Trimming took 4 bases from V and 4 from J; bases not matched to a gene: 6. This CDR3 has 15 amino acids. Written as DNA, the CDR3 is TGCGCCAGCAGCACCGGGACAGGGAGGTACAATGAGCAGTTCTTC. Translation gives CASSTGTGRYNEQFF.

The chain carries TRBV9 and TRBJ2-2, with TRBD2 matching over 8 bases. Trimming at V came to 0 bases and at J to 5 bases, leaving 6 bases not matched to a gene. This CDR3 is built from 16 residues. Germline assignment: CDR1 SGDLS and CDR2 YYNGEE. Here the CDR3 DNA reads TGTGCCAGCAGCGTAGGGGTTAGCGGGACTACCGGGGAGCTGTTTTTT. Encoded protein: CASSVGVSGTTGELFF.

In its sample, this clone was seen once. V gene TRBV27 combines with J gene TRBJ1-1; D gene unclear. Germline CDR1 MNHEY, CDR2 SMNVEV (reference sequence). The CDR3 extends over 15 amino acids. V gave up 3 bases and J gave up 1 base, with 12 bases separating them. The CDR3 here is CASSFVARRNTEAFF. Here the CDR3 DNA reads TGTGCCAGCAGTTTTGTAGCTCGCCGGAACACTGAAGCTTTCTTT.

This rearrangement joins TRBV6-2 or TRBV6-3 to TRBJ2-3; tentative D call: TRBD1 (5 bases). The V and J ends lost 2 bases and 8 bases respectively, with 14 bases between them. Per the germline V gene, CDR1 is MNHEY and CDR2 is SVGEGT. The CDR3 loop spans 14 amino acids. CDR3 loop: CASSYGQGFTTQYF. The CDR3 DNA reads TGTGCCAGCAGTTACGGGCAGGGTTTCACTACGCAGTATTTT.

This clone showed up just once. This rearrangement joins TRBV2 to TRBJ1-2; TRBD1 matches 8 bases. V lost 3 bases to trimming and J lost 1 base; unmatched junction nucleotides: 7. Germline V gene lookup returns CDR1 SNHLY and CDR2 FYNNEI. This CDR3 has 16 amino acids. For the CDR3, the DNA is TGTGCCAGCAGTGATAAGGTTGGACAGGGTAACTATGGCTACACCTTC. It translates to CASSDKVGQGNYGYTF. The full variable domain, with the rest looked up from reference TRBV2 and TRBJ1-2, is EPEVTQTPSHQVTQMGQEVILRCVPISNHLYFYWYRQILGQKVEFLVSFYNNEISEKSEIFDDQFSVERPDGSNFTLKIRSTKLEDSAMYFCASSDKVGQGNYGYTFGSGTRLTVV.

The rearrangement links TRBV6-5 to TRBJ2-2, with 10 nucleotides matching TRBD1. Trimming cost V 11 bases and J 6 bases; bases outside gene matches: 12. The CDR3 spans 15 residues. In germline, CDR1 is MNHEY, CDR2 SVGAGI. This chain's CDR3 is CAGNRDRGRSGELFF. CDR3 bases: TGTGCCGGGAACCGAGACAGGGGGCGGTCCGGGGAGCTGTTTTTT.

The gene calls are TRBV7-2 and TRBJ2-1; the D gene could be TRBD1 or TRBD2 (6 bases each). Germline CDR1 reads SGHTA; CDR2 reads FQGNSA. V lost 1 base, J lost 8 bases, and 24 bases lay in between. The CDR3 is 18 residues long. CDR3 bases: TGTGCCAGCAGCTTAGACTTCAGGCGGGGCAGGGGAGGAGATGAGCAGTTCTTC. The encoded protein is CASSLDFRRGRGGDEQFF.

This chain uses TRBV7-9 with TRBJ2-1; 7 positions agree with TRBD1. The germline V gene has CDR1 SEHNR and CDR2 FQNEAQ (reference sequence). This CDR3 has 16 residues. The ends lost 1 base at V and 8 bases at J; junction bases unmatched: 11. CDR3 residues: CASSLGVQGWFDEQFF. The CDR3 nucleotides are TGTGCCAGCAGCTTAGGGGTACAGGGGTGGTTTGATGAGCAGTTCTTC.

The rearrangement joins TRBV19 to TRBJ1-2, with 11 bases lining up with TRBD1. The CDR3 has 19 residues. V gave up 3 bases and J gave up 2 bases; unmatched junction bases: 14. Germline-derived CDR1 and CDR2 are LNHDA and SQIVND (reference sequence). The CDR3 DNA reads as TGTGCCAGTAGTATGTACGGTACAGGACAGGGGGCTAAAAACTATGGCTACACCTTC. Translating it yields CASSMYGTGQGAKNYGYTF.

The CDR3 is CSARENLEQYV. The CDR3 coding sequence is TGCAGTGCTAGAGAAAACCTCGAGCAGTACGTC. The chain links TRBV20-1 to TRBJ2-7; D remains unclear. The CDR3 is 11 amino acids. Per the germline V gene, CDR1 is DFQATT and CDR2 is SNEGSKA (reference sequence). Between the trimmed V and J ends, which lost 0 bases and 6 bases, there was a span of 6 bases.

The chain recombines TRBV7-9 with TRBJ2-1; 9 bases fit TRBD1. The germline CDR1 and CDR2 sequences are SEHNR and FQNEAQ (reference sequence). The CDR3 covers 11 residues. J was trimmed by 15 bases and V by 5 bases; bases with no gene match: 5. The CDR3 bases are TGTGCCAGCAGCCCGGGGACAGGGCCGTTCTTC. Translation gives CASSPGTGPFF.

The table lists this clone with a count of one. The chain recombines TRBV29-1 with TRBJ1-5; D gene unclear. The CDR3 is 13 amino acids. Trimming took off 4 bases at V and 2 bases at J, with 9 bases between the two ends. In germline, CDR1 is SQVTM, CDR2 ANQGSEA. The DNA for the CDR3 is TGCAGCGTTGCCTTGGGAGGCAATCAGCCCCAGCATTTT. Its protein product is CSVALGGNQPQHF.